This T cell receptor beta chain was profiled in a study of CXCR3-negative and CXCR3-positive naive CD8 T cells. Study-level findings and limits: Cryopreserved cells partially lost CXCR3 expression, and fresh PBMCs were used in most assays.

The libraries of TRB cDNA were constructed through 5' RACE using UMI labels. TCRdb reprocessed the 5' RACE reads and reports one entry per CDR3 protein, with no DNA. Its listing shows 100,000 to 150,000 distinct CDR3 sequences. Researchers sorted more than 250,000 cells of each CD8+ T cell subset in triplicate. As to this clonotype: Its antigen is as yet unknown.

The CDR3 extends over 15 amino acids. The germline V gene has CDR1 MNHEY and CDR2 SVGAGI. J is TRBJ2-7 and V is TRBV6-5; TCRdb selects TRBD2, and the lack of DNA leaves this call unchecked. The specimen sequenced was naive CXCR3- CD8+ T cells from blood. Subset of the sample: CD45RO-CCR7+CD27+CD95- naive CD8+ T cells lacking CXCR3 (TNR3-). The TCR sequence derives from a human donor in good health. Some clones in this sample may be carry-over from other donors' samples. CDR3 sequence: CASSYSGRRSYEQYF.